Sequencing of this T cell receptor (beta chain) was carried out in a study of shared clonotypes between healthy human individuals. The CDR3 has 15 residues. V was pared by 0 bases and J by 11 bases, with 5 bases of the junction left unmatched. The germline gives CDR1 SGDLS, CDR2 YYNGEE. Genomic DNA of every subset was divided equally among multiple immunoSEQ plates. Libraries were prepared by immunoSEQ multiplex PCR; TCRdb keeps only in-frame clonotypes and omits some of them. The table lists some 2,000,000 clones, about 95% of them singletons. Broader study findings: Naive CD4 clonotype sharing across a handful of donors was about 5%. Researchers found naive subsets generally carried larger estimated richness than memory subsets.

Selected positively for CCR7 and CD45RO-negative, naive CD8 cells excluded terminally differentiated effector memory CD45RA+ cells. Concerning this clone itself: What it binds is not known.

This rearrangement joins TRBV9 to TRBJ2-1; TRBD2 agrees at 13 bases. The TCR was taken from a man aged 18 to 30 in good health. Sequencing was carried out using naive CD8+ T cells sorted from blood. The CDR3 region has the DNA TGTGCCAGCAGCGTAGGGACTAGCGGGGGATCCAAGCAGTTCTTC. Encoded protein: CASSVGTSGGSKQFF. The full variable domain, with the rest looked up from reference TRBV9 and TRBJ2-1, is DSGVTQTPKHLITATGQRVTLRCSPRSGDLSVYWYQQSLDQGLQFLIQYYNGEERAKGNILERFSAQQFPDLHSELNLSSLELGDSALYFCASSVGTSGGSKQFFGPGTRLTVL.